The source of this T cell receptor (beta chain) is a study of post-analysis software for immune sequencing data. The overall study: Relapsing-remitting, secondary progressive and progressive-relapsing multiple sclerosis courses were included. Study-level findings and limits: Multiple sclerosis patients showed significantly lower normalized Chao1 diversity than controls did. Elevated frequency relative to controls characterized roughly five TRBV segments in patients, TRBV5-6, TRBV5-1 and TRBV20-1 among them.

Each TCR beta cDNA library carried unique molecular identifiers. TCRdb independently ran MiXCR on the PCR reads; one entry per CDR3 protein. Among 450,000 to 700,000 distinct CDR3 sequences listed, around 47% were seen once. Germline V lookup: CDR1 SGHTA, CDR2 FQGNSA. The CDR3 is 15 amino acids. V lost 5 bases to trimming and J lost 13 bases, with 24 bases between them. This clonotype was detected a few times. The antigen is not known. The sequenced material came from blood. This chain uses TRBV7-2 with TRBJ2-4; the D gene is possibly TRBD2 (5 bases). This sequence was found in a girl aged 10-17 years with multiple sclerosis. In nucleotides, the CDR3 is TGTGCCAGCAGCCCCGACTACTCCAGTCCCTACGGGCAGTACTTC. It translates to CASSPDYSSPYGQYF.